This entry is about one T cell receptor (beta chain). This sample is drawn from a study of blood T cell repertoires in COVID-19. Study background: The origin of the acute and convalescent COVID-19 samples was the United States, Italy and Spain.

Authors' methods: Amplification from reference gene primers served as the basis for estimated nucleated cell counts. Libraries were prepared by immunoSEQ multiplex PCR; TCRdb keeps only in-frame clonotypes and omits some of them. The V and J calls and the clone size are those of that table, but D and trimming were determined from the DNA. The table shows over 200,000 clones, with 65% to 85% occurring only once. This sequence originates from a man aged 80 or over with acute or convalescent COVID-19. Sequenced input: peripheral blood.

Here the CDR3 DNA reads TGTGCCAGCAGTGTTGGGGGGAACACAGATACGCAGTATTTT. This codes for CASSVGGNTDTQYF. The chain is built from TRBV25-1 and TRBJ2-3; a possible D gene is TRBD2 (6 bases). With 4 bases removed from V and 2 bases from J, the gap between germline ends came to 10 bases. Germline lookup yields CDR1 MGHDK and CDR2 SYGVNS. The CDR3 runs 14 residues.